Following are 23 T cell receptor beta chains from one sample sequenced in a study of blood T cell repertoires in COVID-19. The protocol was immunoSEQ multiplex PCR, while the TCRdb copy is restricted to in-frame clones and leaves out a portion. This sample has roughly 45,000 clones, with 75% to 90% found just once. The sequencing input was peripheral blood. The receptors were gathered from a human donor in a cohort sampled during active COVID-19.

This clone showed up just once. The V and J genes are TRBV4-1 and TRBJ1-3; TRBD1 is a possible D gene (5 bases). Germline V gene data show CDR1 as MGHRA and CDR2 as YSYEKL. V dropped 1 base and J dropped 0 bases, with 22 bases sitting between them. The CDR3 sequence is 20 residues long. The CDR3 DNA reads as TGCGCCAGCAGCCAAGGCCCTCAGGGTTTCTTGCCTGACTCTGGAAACACCATATATTTT. Its protein is CASSQGPQGFLPDSGNTIYF.

The chain combines TRBV5-6 with TRBJ1-2; the match to TRBD1 covers 8 bases. V shed 0 bases, J shed 8 bases, and the junction held 9 bases outside the gene matches. CDR1 and CDR2 from the germline V gene are SGHDT and YYEEEE. This CDR3 contains 15 residues. The CDR3 region is CASSLGPIQGGGYTF. The CDR3 DNA follows: TGTGCCAGCAGCTTGGGGCCAATACAGGGGGGCGGCTACACCTTC.

The rearrangement joins TRBV7-9 to TRBJ2-7, with TRBD2 identical over 7 bases. Trimming cost V 5 bases and J 3 bases; bases outside gene matches: 10. The CDR3 is 15 residues long. CDR1 and CDR2 from the germline V gene are SEHNR and FQNEAQ (reference sequence). The CDR3 DNA is TGTGCCAGCAGCCGAACTCTAGCGGAAGTCTACGAGCAGTACTTC. Its protein is CASSRTLAEVYEQYF.

The chain uses TRBV4-3 and TRBJ1-3; the D gene is possibly TRBD1 (5 bases). Germline CDR1 and CDR2: LGHNA and YSLEER. This CDR3 is built from 16 residues. V was pared by 0 bases and J by 2 bases, with 11 bases between. The CDR3: CASSQESTGAGNTIYF. The CDR3 DNA follows: TGCGCCAGCAGCCAAGAAAGTACGGGGGCTGGAAACACCATATATTTT.

This chain connects TRBV7-8 to TRBJ2-7; D possibly corresponds to TRBD1 (5 bases). Trimming cost V 6 bases and J 7 bases, with 19 bases left between them. Germline CDR1 SGHVS, CDR2 FQNEAQ. CDR3 size: 14 residues. The CDR3 sequence is CASRRQLQMGEQYF. The CDR3 bases are TGTGCCAGCAGGAGACAGTTGCAAATGGGGGAGCAGTACTTC.

The chain links TRBV5-5 to TRBJ2-7, with D possibly TRBD1 on 5 matching bases. The V end was cut by 4 bases, the J end by 7 bases, with 12 bases between. Germline CDR1 SGHKS, CDR2 YYEKEE (reference sequence). The CDR3 covers 12 residues. The CDR3 here is CASSLTEGEQYF. The CDR3 DNA reads TGTGCCAGCAGCCTGACAGAAGGGGAGCAGTACTTC.

The genes are TRBV6-5 and TRBJ1-1; 8 positions match TRBD1. After removal of 10 bases from V and 4 bases from J, the junction contained 5 bases not matched to a gene. This CDR3 is 12 amino acids long. In germline, CDR1 is MNHEY, CDR2 SVGAGI. The CDR3 is CATKDRATEAFF. The CDR3 bases are TGTGCCACCAAGGACAGGGCCACTGAAGCTTTCTTT.

This chain connects TRBV4-3 to TRBJ2-7, with D possibly TRBD2 on 6 matching bases. CDR3 length equals 15 residues. The V and J ends lost 1 base and 2 bases respectively, with 12 bases between them. The germline V gene has CDR1 LGHNA and CDR2 YSLEER. CDR3 loop: CASSQGVWGAYEQYF. CDR3 nucleotides: TGCGCCAGCAGCCAAGGGGTCTGGGGGGCCTACGAGCAGTACTTC.

The chain employs TRBV29-1 and TRBJ1-1, with 7 bases matching TRBD1. Germline values: CDR1 SQVTM, CDR2 ANQGSEA. The CDR3 sequence is 15 residues long. Germline trimming cut 0 bases from V and 1 base from J; bases unmatched to any gene: 5. For the CDR3, the DNA is TGCAGCGTTGAAGATCATGGGACAGAGAACACTGAAGCTTTCTTT. Protein: CSVEDHGTENTEAFF.

The chain has TRBV9 and TRBJ2-7; 10 bases align to TRBD2. Germline V gene lookup returns CDR1 SGDLS and CDR2 YYNGEE. V was clipped by 0 bases and J by 10 bases; unmatched bases: 4. This CDR3 comprises 13 residues. Written as DNA, the CDR3 is TGTGCCAGCAGCGTAGCAGCGGGGGGGCCACAGTACTTC. The encoded protein is CASSVAAGGPQYF.

The rearrangement links TRBV4-3 to TRBJ1-6; no definite D call. V was clipped by 4 bases and J by 0 bases, with 10 bases between them. This CDR3 contains 16 residues. Germline CDR1 and CDR2: LGHNA and YSLEER. CDR3 nucleotides: TGCGCCAGCAGCCCCGACATGAGCTCCTATAATTCACCCCTCCACTTT. Protein sequence: CASSPDMSSYNSPLHF.

The chain links TRBV18 to TRBJ1-2, with D possibly being TRBD1 (5 bases). V was trimmed by 6 bases and J by 6 bases, leaving 17 bases between them. This CDR3 spans 14 amino acids. Germline CDR1 reads KGHSH; CDR2 reads LQKENI. The CDR3 is CASSRVQDPHGYTF. DNA for the CDR3: TGTGCCAGCTCGCGAGTACAGGACCCCCATGGCTACACCTTC.

This clone was counted a single time. This chain links TRBV4-3 with TRBJ2-7; perhaps TRBD2 as D (6 bases). Germline CDR1 LGHNA, CDR2 YSLEER. Trimming removed 4 bases from V and 4 bases from J, with 17 bases in between. The CDR3 contains 15 residues. The CDR3 protein is CASSPSRAGQYEQYF. The CDR3 nucleotides read TGCGCCAGCAGCCCCTCCCGGGCGGGGCAGTACGAGCAGTACTTC.

The chain joins TRBV19 to TRBJ1-4, with 12 nucleotides matching TRBD1. The CDR3 extends over 16 amino acids. V trimming: 1 base; J trimming: 10 bases; junction bases outside the gene matches: 7. From germline, CDR1 is LNHDA and CDR2 SQIVND (reference sequence). CDR3 sequence: CASSIGFGTGGGKLFF. For the CDR3, the DNA is TGTGCCAGTAGTATAGGCTTCGGGACAGGGGGCGGAAAACTGTTTTTT.

The chain uses TRBV21-1 and TRBJ1-3. TRBV21-1 represents a pseudogene. There are 13 residues in the CDR3. The DNA for the CDR3 is TGTGCCAGCAGCCAGGACTGTGGAAACACCATATATTTT. Translation: CASSQDCGNTIYF.

The rearrangement joins TRBV6-6 to TRBJ1-5; tentatively, D is TRBD1 (6 bases). Germline-derived CDR1 and CDR2 are MNHNY and SVGAGI (reference sequence). The CDR3 extends over 16 amino acids. Trimming pared 2 bases from V and 2 bases from J, leaving 13 bases between. CDR3 protein: CASSYPIQGGNQPQHF. Written as DNA, the CDR3 is TGTGCCAGCAGTTACCCAATACAGGGAGGCAATCAGCCCCAGCATTTT.

The gene calls are TRBV7-2 and TRBJ1-2; a weak D match, TRBD1 (6 bases). This CDR3 is built from 14 residues. The germline V gene encodes CDR1 SGHTA and CDR2 FQGNSA. V lost 7 bases and J 3 bases, leaving 15 bases between the germline ends. CDR3 DNA: TGTGCCAGCAACCCCCAGCAGGGGCACTATGGCTACACCTTC. Amino acid sequence: CASNPQQGHYGYTF. Complete variable domain (other parts from reference TRBV7-2 and TRBJ1-2): GAGVSQSPSNKVTEKGKDVELRCDPISGHTALYWYRQSLGQGLEFLIYFQGNSAPDKSGLPSDRFSAERTGGSVSTLTIQRTQQEDSAVYLCASNPQQGHYGYTFGSGTRLTVV.

This chain joins TRBV7-8 and TRBJ2-7, with 9 bases lining up with TRBD1. There are 16 residues in the CDR3. Germline V gene sequence: CDR1 SGHVS, CDR2 FQNEAQ. V was clipped by 0 bases and J by 5 bases; unmatched bases: 8. CDR3 sequence (DNA): TGTGCCAGCAGCTTAGCGGGGGACAGGGAGTTCCACGAGCAGTACTTC. Translation: CASSLAGDREFHEQYF.

Only a few counts were recorded for this clone. V usage is TRBV5-6 and J usage is TRBJ2-7, with TRBD1 matching over 7 bases. CDR1 and CDR2 (germline): SGHDT, YYEEEE. The CDR3 totals 16 residues. V shed 1 base, J shed 5 bases, and the junction held 12 bases outside the gene matches. CDR3: CASSLFGARGQDEQYF. DNA of the CDR3: TGTGCCAGCAGCTTGTTTGGAGCGAGGGGGCAAGACGAGCAGTACTTC.

V is TRBV6-5 and J is TRBJ2-3; D may be TRBD2 (5 bases). The germline V and J ends were trimmed by 6 bases and 4 bases, with 14 bases remaining between them. The germline gives CDR1 MNHEY, CDR2 SVGAGI. The CDR3 totals 14 residues. The CDR3 loop reads CASSRGREPDTQYF. The CDR3 coding sequence is TGTGCCAGCAGCCGAGGACGGGAACCAGATACGCAGTATTTT.

V gene TRBV6-1 combines with J gene TRBJ2-7, with 12 bases aligning to TRBD1. Per germline, CDR1 MNHNS and CDR2 SASEGT. The CDR3 spans 18 residues. V was clipped by 4 bases and J by 2 bases; unmatched bases: 12. CDR3 coding DNA: TGTGCCAGCAGTGTCCCGGGACAGGGGGCTTGGGTCCCCTACGAGCAGTACTTC. This gives the protein CASSVPGQGAWVPYEQYF.

The rearrangement uses TRBV7-8 and TRBJ1-4, with TRBD1 matching 8 bases. CDR1 is SGHVS, CDR2 FQNEAQ, per germline. Germline trimming cut 2 bases from V and 8 bases from J; bases unmatched to any gene: 4. The CDR3 is made up of 14 amino acids. The CDR3 bases are TGTGCCAGCAGCTTACAGGGGGCGGGGGAAAAACTGTTTTTT. The encoded protein is CASSLQGAGEKLFF.

The chain couples TRBV5-1 to TRBJ1-2; 7 bases fit TRBD1. CDR1 and CDR2 from the germline V gene are SGHRS and YFSETQ. This CDR3 is built from 15 residues. J gave up 6 bases and V 4 bases, and 12 bases lay outside the gene matches. CDR3 region: CASSQRQGTNHGYTF. CDR3 nucleotide sequence: TGCGCCAGCAGCCAACGACAGGGCACAAACCATGGCTACACCTTC.